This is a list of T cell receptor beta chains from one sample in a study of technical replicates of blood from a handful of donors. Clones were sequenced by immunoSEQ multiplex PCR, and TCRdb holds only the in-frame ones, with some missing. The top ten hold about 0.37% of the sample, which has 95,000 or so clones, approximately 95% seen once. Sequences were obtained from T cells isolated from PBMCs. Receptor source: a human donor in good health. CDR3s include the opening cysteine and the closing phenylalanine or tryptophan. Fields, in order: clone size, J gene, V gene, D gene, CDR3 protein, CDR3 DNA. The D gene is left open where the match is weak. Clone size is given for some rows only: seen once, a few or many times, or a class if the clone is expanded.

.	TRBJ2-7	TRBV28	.	CASGYQPQGEQYF	TGTGCCAGCGGCTACCAGCCCCAGGGCGAGCAGTACTTC
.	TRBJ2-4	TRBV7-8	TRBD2	CASSLGREGTKNIQYF	TGTGCCAGCAGCTTAGGACGGGAGGGAACCAAAAACATTCAGTACTTC
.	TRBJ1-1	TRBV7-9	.	CASSLALRLNTEAFF	TGTGCCAGCAGCTTAGCGCTGCGGTTGAACACTGAAGCTTTCTTT
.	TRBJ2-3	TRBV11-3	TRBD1	CASSLGLTDRGVGDTQYF	TGTGCCAGCAGCTTAGGTCTCACAGACAGGGGAGTAGGAGATACGCAGTATTTT
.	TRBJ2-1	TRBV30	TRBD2	CAWGTSPNGEQFF	TGTGCCTGGGGGACTAGCCCTAATGGTGAGCAGTTCTTC
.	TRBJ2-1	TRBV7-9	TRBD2	CASSPIPGTRTDEQFF	TGTGCCAGCAGCCCAATACCCGGGACTAGGACCGATGAGCAGTTCTTC
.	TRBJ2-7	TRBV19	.	CASSYRDPPYEQYF	TGTGCCAGTAGTTACAGGGACCCGCCCTACGAGCAGTACTTC
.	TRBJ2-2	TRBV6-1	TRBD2	CASSRGAGELFF	TGTGCCAGCAGTCGGGGGGCCGGGGAGCTGTTTTTT
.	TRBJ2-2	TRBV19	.	CASSIRYQGGLTGELFF	TGTGCCAGTAGTATTAGGTACCAGGGGGGCTTGACCGGGGAGCTGTTTTTT
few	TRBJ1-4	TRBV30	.	CAWSTGTNEKLFF	TGTGCCTGGAGTACAGGGACTAATGAAAAACTGTTTTTT
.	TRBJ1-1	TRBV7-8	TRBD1	CASSAYRGTEAFF	TGTGCCAGCAGCGCCTACAGGGGCACTGAAGCTTTCTTT
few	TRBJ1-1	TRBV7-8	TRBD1	CASSLSGGFTEAFF	TGTGCCAGCAGCTTATCAGGGGGCTTTACTGAAGCTTTCTTT
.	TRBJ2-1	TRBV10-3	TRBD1	CASHTDRGLVYNEQFF	TGTGCCAGCCACACTGACAGGGGGCTAGTCTACAATGAGCAGTTCTTC
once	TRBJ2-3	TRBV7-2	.	CASSLGLPNTDTQYF	TGTGCCAGCAGCTTAGGACTACCGAACACAGATACGCAGTATTTT
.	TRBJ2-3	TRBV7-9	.	CASSPRSDTQYF	TGTGCCAGCAGCCCTAGGTCCGATACGCAGTATTTT
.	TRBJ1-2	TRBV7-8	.	CASSLWPDNYGYTF	TGTGCCAGCAGCTTATGGCCCGATAACTATGGCTACACCTTC
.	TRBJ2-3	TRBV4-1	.	CASSHVGAENMQYF	TGCGCCAGCAGCCATGTAGGAGCGGAGAATATGCAGTATTTT
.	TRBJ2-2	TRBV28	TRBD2	CASGRLAVARTGELFF	TGTGCCAGTGGGAGACTAGCGGTTGCTCGAACCGGGGAGCTGTTTTTT
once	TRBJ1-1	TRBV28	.	CASSLGQLNTEAFF	TGTGCCAGCAGTTTAGGACAGCTGAACACTGAAGCTTTCTTT
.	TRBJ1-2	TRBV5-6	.	CASSFPYSGYTF	TGTGCCAGCAGCTTTCCTTACAGTGGCTACACCTTC
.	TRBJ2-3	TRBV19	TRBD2	CASSRLAGEDTQYF	TGTGCCAGTAGTAGGCTAGCGGGGGAGGATACGCAGTATTTT
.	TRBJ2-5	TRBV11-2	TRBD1	CASAPTGMTQETQYF	TGTGCCAGCGCCCCGACAGGGATGACCCAAGAGACCCAGTACTTC